Listed below are T cell receptor beta chains from one sample, sequenced in a study of early T cells in non-severe SARS-CoV-2 infection. Using its own MiXCR run on the 5' RACE reads, TCRdb lists one record per CDR3 protein. The sample consists of 80,000 to 100,000 distinct CDR3 sequences, around 15% of them appearing once. Sequencing input: whole blood. Receptors were obtained from an adult who was a healthcare worker with PCR-confirmed SARS-CoV-2 infection or an uninfected control (not recorded which). The CDR3 runs from the conserved cysteine through the conserved F or W. Each record gives: J gene, D gene, V gene, clone size, CDR3 protein, CDR3 DNA. A D gene is named only where the DNA matches it firmly. Clone size is given for some rows only: seen once, a few or many times, or a class if the clone is expanded.

>TRBJ2-1|TRBD1|TRBV6-5|-
CASSRDRGSSYNEQFF
TGTGCCAGCAGTAGGGACAGGGGTAGCTCCTACAATGAGCAGTTCTTC
>TRBJ2-7|-|TRBV4-1|few
CASSVGLGPLYEQYF
TGCGCCAGCAGCGTAGGTTTGGGACCTCTCTACGAGCAGTACTTC
>TRBJ2-7|TRBD2|TRBV14|-
CASSSIAGKSYEQYF
TGTGCCAGCAGCTCCATAGCGGGAAAATCCTACGAGCAGTACTTC
>TRBJ2-3|TRBD1|TRBV11-2|many
CASIPGQGSTDTQYF
TGTGCCAGCATACCCGGACAGGGGTCGACAGATACGCAGTATTTT
>TRBJ1-3|-|TRBV20-1|-
CSAGGSGNTIYF
TGCAGTGCCGGGGGCTCGGGAAACACCATATATTTT
>TRBJ1-5|-|TRBV19|many
CASSTGREVQPQHF
TGTGCCAGTAGTACGGGCAGGGAGGTTCAGCCCCAGCATTTT
>TRBJ1-1|-|TRBV18|few
CASSPRFTLGDTEAFF
TGTGCCAGCTCACCACGCTTCACATTGGGGGACACTGAAGCTTTCTTT
>TRBJ1-2|TRBD1|TRBV19|few
CASMDRADYGYTF
TGTGCCAGCATGGACAGGGCGGACTATGGCTACACCTTC
>TRBJ2-3|-|TRBV5-1|few
CASSSAGTDTDTQYF
TGCGCCAGCAGCTCGGCCGGGACGGACACAGATACGCAGTATTTT
>TRBJ2-3|-|TRBV11-2|-
CASSLDPWVDTQYF
TGTGCCAGCAGCTTAGATCCCTGGGTAGATACGCAGTATTTT
>TRBJ2-7|TRBD1|TRBV6-1|many
CASTFYTGARSSYEQYF
TGTGCCAGCACCTTTTATACAGGGGCGAGGAGCTCCTACGAGCAGTACTTC
>TRBJ2-1|-|TRBV20-1|-
CSASVGRANEQFF
TGCAGTGCTAGTGTAGGCAGGGCAAATGAGCAGTTCTTC
>TRBJ2-7|TRBD1|TRBV29-1|many
CAGGTGDGEQYF
TGCGCTGGAGGGACAGGGGACGGCGAGCAGTACTTC
>TRBJ2-5|-|TRBV10-3|many
CAARGVQETQYF
TGTGCCGCGAGGGGGGTTCAAGAGACCCAGTACTTC